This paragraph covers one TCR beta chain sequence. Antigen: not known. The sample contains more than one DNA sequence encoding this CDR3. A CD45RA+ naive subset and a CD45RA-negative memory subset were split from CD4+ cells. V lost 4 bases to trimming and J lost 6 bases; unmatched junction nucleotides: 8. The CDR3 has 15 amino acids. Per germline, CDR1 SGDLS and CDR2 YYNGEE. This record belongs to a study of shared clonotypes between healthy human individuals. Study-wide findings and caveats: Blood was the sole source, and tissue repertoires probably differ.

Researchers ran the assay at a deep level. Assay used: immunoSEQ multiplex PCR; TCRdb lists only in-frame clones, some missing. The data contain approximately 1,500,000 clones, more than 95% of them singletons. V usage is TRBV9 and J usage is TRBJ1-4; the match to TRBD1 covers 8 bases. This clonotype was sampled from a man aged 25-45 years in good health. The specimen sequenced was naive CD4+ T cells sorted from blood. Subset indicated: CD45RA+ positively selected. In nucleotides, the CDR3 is TGTGCCAGCAGCCCCGGGACAGGCCGGGATGAAAAACTGTTTTTT. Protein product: CASSPGTGRDEKLFF. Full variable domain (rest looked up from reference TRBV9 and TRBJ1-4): DSGVTQTPKHLITATGQRVTLRCSPRSGDLSVYWYQQSLDQGLQFLIQYYNGEERAKGNILERFSAQQFPDLHSELNLSSLELGDSALYFCASSPGTGRDEKLFFGSGTQLSVL.